The sequence of this T cell receptor beta chain was determined in a study of cytotoxic CD8 clonotypes in ibrutinib-treated CLL. TCRdb keeps only in-frame clones here, not all; method: immunoSEQ multiplex PCR. This sample yields hundreds of thousands of clones, of which 65% to 80% are seen a single time; approximately 5.9% belongs to the top ten. Germline V gives CDR1 GTSNPN, CDR2 SVGIG (reference sequence). Unmatched junction bases numbered 12, after V lost 0 bases and J lost 5 bases. The CDR3 contains 16 residues. The TCR comes from a human donor with chronic lymphocytic leukemia. The sample in question was PBMCs, obtained after 12 months of ibrutinib treatment. The chain couples TRBV30 to TRBJ1-2; 7 nucleotides line up with TRBD1. The CDR3 is CAWSVQYTGVGYGYTF. The CDR3 region has the DNA TGTGCCTGGAGTGTACAATACACAGGGGTAGGGTATGGCTACACCTTC.